These 23 T cell receptor beta chains were all obtained from the same sample, sequenced in a study of blood T cell repertoires in COVID-19. Clones were sequenced by immunoSEQ multiplex PCR, and TCRdb holds only the in-frame ones, with some missing. The table records approximately 180,000 clones, around 73% of them present only once. Sequencing used PBMCs or T cells enriched from blood (not recorded which). The source is a woman between 45 and 60 years old who had recovered from COVID-19.

The J gene is TRBJ2-1, the V gene TRBV3-1 (or the pseudogene TRBV3-2); D is perhaps TRBD2 (7 bases). CDR1 is LGHDT and CDR2 is YNNKEL in the germline V gene (reference sequence). V was cut by 1 base and J by 9 bases, with 13 bases left in between. The CDR3 is 14 amino acids. The CDR3 sequence: CASSQVSGGVEQFF. The DNA for the CDR3 is TGTGCCAGCAGCCAAGTTTCGGGGGGCGTTGAGCAGTTCTTC.

This clone was recorded once. V usage is TRBV28 and J usage is TRBJ2-7; maybe TRBD2 (6 bases). Trimming pared 6 bases from V and 1 base from J, leaving 10 bases between. CDR1 and CDR2 (germline): MDHEN, SYDVKM. This CDR3 contains 13 residues. DNA for the CDR3: TGTGCCAGCAGGCGGGGCCGGTCCTACGAGCAGTACTTC. Its protein product is CASRRGRSYEQYF.

In its sample, this clone was seen a few times. V is TRBV29-1 and J is TRBJ1-1, with 10 bases fitting TRBD1. The CDR3 is made up of 16 amino acids. Per germline, CDR1 SQVTM and CDR2 ANQGSEA. After removal of 7 bases from V and 0 bases from J, the junction contained 11 bases not matched to a gene. CDR3: CSGDPGTGAMNTEAFF. Written as DNA, the CDR3 is TGCAGCGGTGACCCCGGGACAGGGGCCATGAACACTGAAGCTTTCTTT.

DNA for the CDR3: TGTGCCAGCAGTGATGGGAGGGGGGGAAACACCGGGGAGCTGTTTTTT. Its protein is CASSDGRGGNTGELFF. The chain recombines TRBV6-1 with TRBJ2-2, with TRBD2 as a possible D gene (7 bases). Germline V gene sequence: CDR1 MNHNS, CDR2 SASEGT. Trimming removed 3 bases at V and 2 bases at J, with 13 bases between. The length of the CDR3 is 16 residues.

V is TRBV2 and J is TRBJ1-2; 10 bases fit TRBD1. The V gene's germline CDR1 is SNHLY and CDR2 FYNNEI. This CDR3 is 15 amino acids long. The ends lost 6 bases at V and 8 bases at J; junction bases unmatched: 12. CDR3 bases: TGTGCCAGCAGAGGGACAGGGGAAGGAATGCGGGGCTACACCTTC. This translates into CASRGTGEGMRGYTF. Combining the CDR3 with reference TRBV2 and TRBJ1-2 gives the whole variable domain EPEVTQTPSHQVTQMGQEVILRCVPISNHLYFYWYRQILGQKVEFLVSFYNNEISEKSEIFDDQFSVERPDGSNFTLKIRSTKLEDSAMYFCASRGTGEGMRGYTFGSGTRLTVV.

This rearrangement joins TRBV4-2 to TRBJ1-1; weak D call: TRBD1 (5 bases). CDR3 length equals 15 residues. Germline values: CDR1 LGHNA, CDR2 YNFKEQ. The V gene lost 3 bases and the J gene lost 0 bases, with 11 bases spanning the gap. CDR3 DNA: TGTGCCAGCAGCCAGGGGGGACGGCTGAACACTGAAGCTTTCTTT. This gives the protein CASSQGGRLNTEAFF.

The V gene is TRBV6-5, the J gene TRBJ2-2; no reliable D call. This CDR3 contains 13 residues. V was cut by 6 bases and J by 9 bases, with 14 bases left in between. Germline assignment: CDR1 MNHEY and CDR2 SVGAGI. The CDR3 region is CASRPQSSRELFF. The CDR3 DNA is TGTGCCAGCAGGCCTCAGTCTTCCAGGGAGCTGTTTTTT.

This chain connects TRBV9 to TRBJ1-3, with a possible D match to TRBD1 (5 bases). Trimming took off 3 bases at V and 4 bases at J, with 11 bases between the two ends. Germline CDR1 SGDLS, CDR2 YYNGEE. The CDR3 has 14 amino acids. This chain's CDR3 is CASSARDLGNTIYF. The CDR3 DNA sequence: TGTGCCAGCAGCGCCCGGGACTTAGGAAACACCATATATTTT.

The chain links TRBV5-5 to TRBJ2-7, with TRBD1 matching 8 bases. After removal of 0 bases from V and 3 bases from J, the junction contained 5 bases not matched to a gene. This CDR3 spans 15 amino acids. Germline-derived CDR1 and CDR2 are SGHKS and YYEKEE (reference sequence). In DNA form, the CDR3 reads TGTGCCAGCAGCTTGGAAACAGGGGGTTACTACGAGCAGTACTTC. Translated: CASSLETGGYYEQYF.

The genes are TRBV18 and TRBJ1-4; 7 nucleotides match TRBD1. Trimming at V came to 6 bases and at J to 7 bases, leaving 8 bases not matched to a gene. The CDR3 is 14 amino acids. Germline V gene lookup returns CDR1 KGHSH and CDR2 LQKENI. CDR3 sequence: CASSQTGEGEKLFF. The CDR3 DNA reads TGTGCCAGCTCGCAAACAGGGGAAGGTGAAAAACTGTTTTTT.

V and J are TRBV28 and TRBJ2-3; TRBD1 matches at 8 bases. The germline V gene has CDR1 MDHEN and CDR2 SYDVKM. J was trimmed by 6 bases and V by 2 bases; bases with no gene match: 10. This CDR3 has 16 amino acids. The CDR3: CASSLGQTGAQDTQYF. CDR3 nucleotide sequence: TGTGCCAGCAGTTTAGGGCAGACAGGGGCTCAGGATACGCAGTATTTT.

The chain carries TRBV14 and TRBJ2-1; TRBD2 matches 15 bases. Germline lookup yields CDR1 SGHDN and CDR2 FVKESK. The CDR3 is 17 residues long. Trimming removed 4 bases from V and 8 bases from J; junction bases left unmatched: 9. CDR3 DNA sequence: TGTGCCAGCAGCCGAAGGACTAGCGGGAGGGTACGGGATGAGCAGTTCTTC. Translating gives CASSRRTSGRVRDEQFF.

The J gene is TRBJ2-1, the V gene TRBV19, with D tentatively TRBD2 (6 bases). The CDR3 extends over 15 amino acids. Germline values: CDR1 LNHDA, CDR2 SQIVND (reference sequence). V lost 4 bases to trimming and J lost 4 bases, with 14 bases between them. In nucleotides, the CDR3 is TGTGCCAGTAGTAGAACGGGACTCCTTTACAATGAGCAGTTCTTC. Translating it yields CASSRTGLLYNEQFF.

This clone was recorded once. The CDR3: CASRPNIASPYNEQFF. DNA for the CDR3: TGTGCCAGTAGGCCGAACATAGCCTCGCCATACAATGAGCAGTTCTTC. The chain is built from TRBV19 and TRBJ2-1; D gene ambiguous. CDR1 is LNHDA, CDR2 SQIVND, per germline (reference sequence). V lost 6 bases and J 4 bases, leaving 19 bases between the germline ends. This CDR3 has 16 residues.

This chain uses TRBV28 with TRBJ1-5, with 8 bases lining up with TRBD1. Germline CDR1 reads MDHEN; CDR2 reads SYDVKM. CDR3 length equals 19 residues. The V segment lost 8 bases and the J segment 0 bases; nucleotides outside the gene matches: 18. CDR3 loop: CASFSLMLHRGNSNQPQHF. CDR3 nucleotide sequence: TGTGCCAGCTTCTCCCTTATGCTGCACAGGGGGAATAGCAATCAGCCCCAGCATTTT.

V usage is TRBV7-9 and J usage is TRBJ2-7; D gene ambiguous. Germline V gives CDR1 SEHNR, CDR2 FQNEAQ (reference sequence). This CDR3 contains 12 residues. V shed 5 bases and J shed 6 bases, with 11 bases lying between them. CDR3 loop: CASSRRGLEQYF. CDR3 nucleotide sequence: TGTGCCAGCAGCCGGAGAGGTCTCGAGCAGTACTTC.

The rearrangement joins TRBV5-1 to TRBJ2-3, with D possibly being TRBD2 (5 bases). The CDR3 runs to 17 residues. V shed 0 bases and J shed 7 bases, with 21 bases lying between them. In germline, CDR1 is SGHRS, CDR2 YFSETQ. CDR3 coding DNA: TGCGCCAGCAGCTTGGCCCTACTAGACGAGCTAAGAAATACGCAGTATTTT. Amino acids: CASSLALLDELRNTQYF.

This clone turned up a few times. The chain combines TRBV7-3 with TRBJ2-1; 7 nucleotides agree with TRBD2. Losses at the gene ends were 1 base for V and 4 bases for J; bases not matched to a gene: 4. The CDR3 extends over 15 amino acids. The V gene's germline CDR1 is SGHTA and CDR2 FQGTGA. The CDR3 sequence is CASSLRLADYNEQFF. The DNA for the CDR3 is TGTGCCAGCAGCTTAAGACTAGCTGATTACAATGAGCAGTTCTTC.

V gene TRBV12-5 combines with J gene TRBJ2-1, with 9 nucleotides matching TRBD2. There are 14 residues in the CDR3. Germline loops: CDR1 LGHNT, CDR2 FRNRAP. Trimming took 2 bases from V and 8 from J; bases not matched to a gene: 4. CDR3 coding DNA: TGTGCTAGTGGTTTGACTAGCGGGTGGGATGAGCAGTTCTTC. Residues: CASGLTSGWDEQFF.

The genes are TRBV7-2 and TRBJ2-7; 9 bases are a match to TRBD2. From germline, CDR1 is SGHTA and CDR2 FQGNSA. Trimming at V came to 4 bases and at J to 2 bases, leaving 9 bases not matched to a gene. This CDR3 has 16 residues. As DNA, the CDR3 is TGTGCCAGCAGCTGGGCTGCGGCGGGAGGGACCTACGAGCAGTACTTC. Its protein product is CASSWAAAGGTYEQYF.

The rearrangement joins TRBV5-5 to TRBJ1-6, with TRBD1 matching 7 bases. The CDR3 is 14 amino acids. V was pared by 0 bases and J by 6 bases, with 0 bases of the junction left unmatched. The germline V gene encodes CDR1 SGHKS and CDR2 YYEKEE (reference sequence). The CDR3 spells CASSLGQGNSPLHF. For the CDR3, the DNA is TGTGCCAGCAGCTTGGGACAGGGTAATTCACCCCTCCACTTT. Drawing the rest from reference TRBV5-5 and TRBJ1-6, the complete variable domain is DAGVTQSPTHLIKTRGQQVTLRCSPISGHKSVSWYQQVLGQGPQFIFQYYEKEERGRGNFPDRFSARQFPNYSSELNVNALLLGDSALYLCASSLGQGNSPLHFGNGTRLTVT.

V usage is TRBV7-8 and J usage is TRBJ2-1; 11 positions match TRBD1. Germline CDR1 reads SGHVS; CDR2 reads FQNEAQ. CDR3 length: 15 amino acids. V was clipped by 3 bases and J by 7 bases; unmatched bases: 5. CDR3 residues: CASSFGQGAGNEQFF. For the CDR3, the DNA is TGTGCCAGCAGCTTCGGACAGGGGGCGGGAAATGAGCAGTTCTTC.

This clone was counted a single time. The chain couples TRBV12-3 or TRBV12-4 to TRBJ1-1; TRBD1 agrees at 8 bases. The CDR3 has 13 amino acids. Trimming at V came to 6 bases and at J to 6 bases, leaving 6 bases not matched to a gene. The CDR3 coding sequence is TGTGCCAGCAGCCCAGGACAGGGCGCTGAAGCTTTCTTT. Translation: CASSPGQGAEAFF.